This T cell receptor beta chain was recovered during a study of T cell responses to AZD1222 COVID-19 vaccine. Study-wide results and limits: Repertoires in all cases were sampled only once the peak T cell response had passed.

V was trimmed by 6 bases and J by 3 bases, leaving 18 bases between them. The CDR3 loop spans 15 amino acids. Per germline, CDR1 WNHNN and CDR2 SYGVQD (reference sequence). Libraries were prepared by immunoSEQ multiplex PCR; TCRdb keeps only in-frame clonotypes and omits some of them. The sample yields 85,000 to 90,000 clones, around 91% seen once. In regard to this clone: Antigen unknown.

The V call is TRBV10-1, the J call TRBJ2-7, with D perhaps given as TRBD1 or TRBD2 (6 bases each). The starting material was peripheral blood, obtained on day 0 of MenACWY control vaccination. The TCR originated in an adult in good health. DNA for the CDR3: TGCGCCAGCAGGGGGGGCCCCGGCGGCCACTACGAGCAGTACTTC. Translating it yields CASRGGPGGHYEQYF.